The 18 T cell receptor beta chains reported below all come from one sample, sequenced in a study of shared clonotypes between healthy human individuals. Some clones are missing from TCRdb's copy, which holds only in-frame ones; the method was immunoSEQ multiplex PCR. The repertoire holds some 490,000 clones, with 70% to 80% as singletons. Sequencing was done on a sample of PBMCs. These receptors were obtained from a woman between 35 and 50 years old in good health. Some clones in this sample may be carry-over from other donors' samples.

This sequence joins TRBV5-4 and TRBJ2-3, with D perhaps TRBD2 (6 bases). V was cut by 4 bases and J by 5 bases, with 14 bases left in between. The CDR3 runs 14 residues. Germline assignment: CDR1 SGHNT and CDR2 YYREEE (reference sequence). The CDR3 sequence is CASSPGTSQDTQYF. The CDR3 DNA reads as TGTGCCAGCAGCCCCGGGACTTCACAAGATACGCAGTATTTT.

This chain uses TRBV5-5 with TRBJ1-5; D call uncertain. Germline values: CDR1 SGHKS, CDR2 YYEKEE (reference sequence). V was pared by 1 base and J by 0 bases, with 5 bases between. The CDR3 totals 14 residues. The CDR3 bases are TGTGCCAGCAGCTTGTTACGTAGCAATCAGCCCCAGCATTTT. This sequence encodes CASSLLRSNQPQHF.

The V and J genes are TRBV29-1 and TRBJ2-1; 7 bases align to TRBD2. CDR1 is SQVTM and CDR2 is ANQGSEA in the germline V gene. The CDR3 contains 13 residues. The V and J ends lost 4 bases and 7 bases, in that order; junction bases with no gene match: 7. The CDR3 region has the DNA TGCAGCGTTGCAGCCTGGGGGGGGAATGAGCAGTTCTTC. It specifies CSVAAWGGNEQFF.

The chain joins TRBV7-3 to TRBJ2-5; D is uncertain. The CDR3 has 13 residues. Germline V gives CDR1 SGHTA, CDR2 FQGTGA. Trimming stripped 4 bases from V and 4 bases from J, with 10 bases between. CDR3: CASSYSSLETQYF. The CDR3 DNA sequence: TGTGCCAGCAGCTATAGTAGTTTAGAGACCCAGTACTTC.

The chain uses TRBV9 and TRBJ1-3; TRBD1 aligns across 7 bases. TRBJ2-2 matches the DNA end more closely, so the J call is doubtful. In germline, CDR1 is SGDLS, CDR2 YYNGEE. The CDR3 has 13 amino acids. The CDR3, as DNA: TGTGCCAGCAGGTCAACAGGGGCCGGGGAGCTGTTTTTT. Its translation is CASRSTGAGELFF.

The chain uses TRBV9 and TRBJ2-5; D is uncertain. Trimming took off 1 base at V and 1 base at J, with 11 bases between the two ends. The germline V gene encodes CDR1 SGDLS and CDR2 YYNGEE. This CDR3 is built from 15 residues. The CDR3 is CASSVRAATQETQYF. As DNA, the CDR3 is TGTGCCAGCAGCGTAAGGGCGGCTACCCAAGAGACCCAGTACTTC.

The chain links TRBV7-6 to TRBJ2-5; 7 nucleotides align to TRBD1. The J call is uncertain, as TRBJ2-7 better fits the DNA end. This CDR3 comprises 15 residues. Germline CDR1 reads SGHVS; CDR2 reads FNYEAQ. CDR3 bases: TGTGCCAGCAGCCTCCGGGACAGCCCCTTCTACGAGCAGTACTTC. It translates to CASSLRDSPFYEQYF.

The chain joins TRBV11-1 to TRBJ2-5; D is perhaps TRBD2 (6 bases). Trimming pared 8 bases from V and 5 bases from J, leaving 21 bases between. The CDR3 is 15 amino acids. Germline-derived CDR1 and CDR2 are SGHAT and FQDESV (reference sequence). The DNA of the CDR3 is TGTGCCAGCTTCCGCTCCGGGACGGAGGGTGAGACCCAGTACTTC. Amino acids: CASFRSGTEGETQYF.

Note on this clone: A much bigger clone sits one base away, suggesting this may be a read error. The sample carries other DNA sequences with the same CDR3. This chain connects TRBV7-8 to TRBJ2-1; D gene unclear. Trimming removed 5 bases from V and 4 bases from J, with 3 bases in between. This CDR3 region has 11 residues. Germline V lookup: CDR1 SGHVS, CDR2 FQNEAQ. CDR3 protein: CASSAYNEQFF. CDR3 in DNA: TGTGCCAGCAGCGCGTACAATGAGCAGTTCTTC.

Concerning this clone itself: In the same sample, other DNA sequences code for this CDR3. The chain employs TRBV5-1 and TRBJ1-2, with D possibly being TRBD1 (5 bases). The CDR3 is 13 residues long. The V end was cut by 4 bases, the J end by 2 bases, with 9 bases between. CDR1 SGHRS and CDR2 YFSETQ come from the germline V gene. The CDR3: CASSLRENYGYTF. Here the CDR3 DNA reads TGCGCCAGCAGCCTCAGGGAAAACTATGGCTACACCTTC.

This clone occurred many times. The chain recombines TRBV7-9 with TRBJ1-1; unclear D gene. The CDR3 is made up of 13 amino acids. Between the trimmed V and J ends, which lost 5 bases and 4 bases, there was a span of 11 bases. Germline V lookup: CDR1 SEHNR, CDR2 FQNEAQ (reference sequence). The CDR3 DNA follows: TGTGCCAGCAGCCCAGGATCGGCCACTGAAGCTTTCTTT. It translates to CASSPGSATEAFF.

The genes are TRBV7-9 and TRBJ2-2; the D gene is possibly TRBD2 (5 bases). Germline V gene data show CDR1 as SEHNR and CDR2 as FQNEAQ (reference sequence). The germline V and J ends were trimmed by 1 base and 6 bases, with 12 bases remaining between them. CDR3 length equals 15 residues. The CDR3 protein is CASSLEGDLAGELFF. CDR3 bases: TGTGCCAGCAGCTTAGAGGGAGATCTGGCCGGGGAGCTGTTTTTT.

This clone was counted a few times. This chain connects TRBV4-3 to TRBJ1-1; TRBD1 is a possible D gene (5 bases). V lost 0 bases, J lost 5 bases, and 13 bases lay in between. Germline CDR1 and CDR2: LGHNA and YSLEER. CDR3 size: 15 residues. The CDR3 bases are TGCGCCAGCAGCCAAGACCGCGGGGGACGGACTGAAGCTTTCTTT. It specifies CASSQDRGGRTEAFF.

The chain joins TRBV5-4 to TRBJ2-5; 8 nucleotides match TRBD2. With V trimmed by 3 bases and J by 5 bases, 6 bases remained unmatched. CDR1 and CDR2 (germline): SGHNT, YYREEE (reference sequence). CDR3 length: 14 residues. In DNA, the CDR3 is TGTGCCAGCAGCTCGAGCGGGAGCGGGGAGACCCAGTACTTC. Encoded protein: CASSSSGSGETQYF.

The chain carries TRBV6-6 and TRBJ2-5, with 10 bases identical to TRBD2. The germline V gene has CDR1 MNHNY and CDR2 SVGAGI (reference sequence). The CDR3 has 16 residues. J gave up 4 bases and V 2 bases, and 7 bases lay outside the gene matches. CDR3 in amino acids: CASSYPSGRGGETQYF. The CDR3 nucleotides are TGTGCCAGCAGTTACCCCAGCGGGAGGGGTGGAGAGACCCAGTACTTC.

The CDR3 loop reads CATSRISTTDTQYF. The CDR3 DNA follows: TGTGCCACCAGCAGAATTTCTACCACAGATACGCAGTATTTT. The rearrangement uses TRBV15 and TRBJ2-3; D call uncertain. The V end was cut by 2 bases, the J end by 2 bases, with 8 bases between. The CDR3 is 14 residues long. Germline assignment: CDR1 LNHNV and CDR2 YYDKDF (reference sequence).

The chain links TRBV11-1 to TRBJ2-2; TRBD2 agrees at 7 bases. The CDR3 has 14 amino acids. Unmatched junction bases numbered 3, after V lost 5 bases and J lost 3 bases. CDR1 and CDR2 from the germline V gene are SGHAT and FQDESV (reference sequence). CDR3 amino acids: CASSPLAYTGELFF. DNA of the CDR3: TGTGCCAGCAGCCCACTAGCGTACACCGGGGAGCTGTTTTTT.

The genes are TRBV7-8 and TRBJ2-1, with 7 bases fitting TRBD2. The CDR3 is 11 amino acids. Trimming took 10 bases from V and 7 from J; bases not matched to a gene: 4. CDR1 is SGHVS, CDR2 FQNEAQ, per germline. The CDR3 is CATYSGNEQFF. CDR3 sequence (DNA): TGTGCCACCTATAGCGGGAATGAGCAGTTCTTC.